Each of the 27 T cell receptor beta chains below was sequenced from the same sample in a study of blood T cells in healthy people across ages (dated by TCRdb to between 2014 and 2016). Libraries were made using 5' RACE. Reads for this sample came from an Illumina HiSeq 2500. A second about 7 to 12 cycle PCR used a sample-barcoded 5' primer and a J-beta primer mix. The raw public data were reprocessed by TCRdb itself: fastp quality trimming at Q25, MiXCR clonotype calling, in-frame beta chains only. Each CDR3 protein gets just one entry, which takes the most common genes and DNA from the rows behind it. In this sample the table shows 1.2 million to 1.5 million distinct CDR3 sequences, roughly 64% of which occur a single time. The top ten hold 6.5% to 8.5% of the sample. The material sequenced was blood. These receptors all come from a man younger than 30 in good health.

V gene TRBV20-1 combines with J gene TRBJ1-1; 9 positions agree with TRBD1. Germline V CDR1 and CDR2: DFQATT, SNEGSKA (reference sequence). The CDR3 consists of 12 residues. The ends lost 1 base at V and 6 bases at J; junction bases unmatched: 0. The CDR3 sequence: CSARGTGAEAFF. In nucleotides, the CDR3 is TGCAGTGCTAGAGGGACAGGGGCTGAAGCTTTCTTT.

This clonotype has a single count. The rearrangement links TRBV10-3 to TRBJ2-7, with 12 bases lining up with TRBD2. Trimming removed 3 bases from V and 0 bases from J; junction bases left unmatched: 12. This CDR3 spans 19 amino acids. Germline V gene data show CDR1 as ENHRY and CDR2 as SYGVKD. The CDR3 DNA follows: TGTGCCATCAGTGACCCAGGACTAGCGGGGCGAATCGGCTCCTACGAGCAGTACTTC. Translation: CAISDPGLAGRIGSYEQYF.

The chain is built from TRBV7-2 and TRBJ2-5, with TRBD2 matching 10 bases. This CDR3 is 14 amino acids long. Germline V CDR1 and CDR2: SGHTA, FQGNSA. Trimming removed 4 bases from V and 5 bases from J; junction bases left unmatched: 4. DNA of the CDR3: TGTGCCAGCAGCTCTAGCGGGAGAGAGGAGACCCAGTACTTC. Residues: CASSSSGREETQYF.

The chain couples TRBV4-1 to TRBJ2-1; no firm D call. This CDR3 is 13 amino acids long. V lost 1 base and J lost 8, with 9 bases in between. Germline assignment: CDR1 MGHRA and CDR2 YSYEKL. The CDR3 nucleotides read TGCGCCAGCAGCCAAGTAGGATGGGATGAGCAGTTCTTC. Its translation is CASSQVGWDEQFF.

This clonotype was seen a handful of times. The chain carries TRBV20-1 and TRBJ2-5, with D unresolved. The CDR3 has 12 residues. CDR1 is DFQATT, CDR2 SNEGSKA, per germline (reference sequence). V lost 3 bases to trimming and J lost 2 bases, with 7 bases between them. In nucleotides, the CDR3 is TGCAGTGCTAGTTCAGGACAAGAGACCCAGTACTTC. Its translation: CSASSGQETQYF.

The CDR3 nucleotides read TGCAGCGTTGAAGGGGAGCTAGCGGGAGTTACAAGCACAGATACGCAGTATTTT. Its translation is CSVEGELAGVTSTDTQYF. This sequence joins TRBV29-1 and TRBJ2-3, with 10 positions matching TRBD2. The CDR3 totals 18 residues. Germline V lookup: CDR1 SQVTM, CDR2 ANQGSEA. V shed 1 base and J 0 bases; nucleotides not matched to a gene: 10.

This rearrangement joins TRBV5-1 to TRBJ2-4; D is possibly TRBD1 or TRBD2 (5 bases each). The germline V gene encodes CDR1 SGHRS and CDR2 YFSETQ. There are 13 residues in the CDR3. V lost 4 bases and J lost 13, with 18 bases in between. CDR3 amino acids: CASSQEWGYQQYF. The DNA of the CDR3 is TGCGCCAGCAGCCAAGAGTGGGGGTACCAGCAGTACTTC.

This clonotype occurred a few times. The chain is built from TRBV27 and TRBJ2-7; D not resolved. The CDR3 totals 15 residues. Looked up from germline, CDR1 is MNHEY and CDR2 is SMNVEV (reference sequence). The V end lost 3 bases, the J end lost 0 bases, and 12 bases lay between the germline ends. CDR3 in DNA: TGTGCCAGCAGTTTGTCCCCGATGTTCTCCTACGAGCAGTACTTC. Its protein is CASSLSPMFSYEQYF.

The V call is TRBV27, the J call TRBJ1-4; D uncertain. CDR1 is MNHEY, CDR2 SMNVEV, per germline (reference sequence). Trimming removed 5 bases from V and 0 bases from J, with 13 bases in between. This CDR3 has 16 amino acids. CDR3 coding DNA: TGTGCCAGCAGTGCCCGCGGGCGGGCAACTAATGAAAAACTGTTTTTT. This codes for CASSARGRATNEKLFF.

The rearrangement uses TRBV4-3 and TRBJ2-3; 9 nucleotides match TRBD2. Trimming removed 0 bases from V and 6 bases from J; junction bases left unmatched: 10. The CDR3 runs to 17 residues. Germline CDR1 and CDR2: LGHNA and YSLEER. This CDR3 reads CASSQEMVAGEVDTQYF. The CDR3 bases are TGCGCCAGCAGCCAAGAAATGGTAGCGGGGGAAGTGGATACGCAGTATTTT.

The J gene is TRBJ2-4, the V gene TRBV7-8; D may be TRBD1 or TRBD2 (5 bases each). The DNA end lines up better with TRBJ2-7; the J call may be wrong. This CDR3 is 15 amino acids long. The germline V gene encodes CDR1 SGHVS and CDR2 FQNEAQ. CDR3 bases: TGTGCCAGCAGCTTAGCCTACGGGACCCTTGTCGAGCAGTACTTC. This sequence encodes CASSLAYGTLVEQYF.

Here the CDR3 DNA reads TGTGCCAGCAGCTCCTCCGGACAGGGGCCCGCTCATGGCTACACCTTC. Encoded protein: CASSSSGQGPAHGYTF. This chain uses TRBV7-9 with TRBJ1-2; 9 bases are shared with TRBD1. CDR1 and CDR2 (germline): SEHNR, FQNEAQ (reference sequence). V trimming: 4 bases; J trimming: 6 bases; junction bases outside the gene matches: 12. This CDR3 region has 16 residues.

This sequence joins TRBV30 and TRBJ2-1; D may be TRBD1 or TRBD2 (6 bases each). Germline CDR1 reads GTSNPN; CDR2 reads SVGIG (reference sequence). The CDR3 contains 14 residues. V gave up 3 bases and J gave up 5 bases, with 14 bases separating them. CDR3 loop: CAWRVGGIHNEQFF. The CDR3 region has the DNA TGTGCCTGGAGGGTAGGGGGGATACACAATGAGCAGTTCTTC.

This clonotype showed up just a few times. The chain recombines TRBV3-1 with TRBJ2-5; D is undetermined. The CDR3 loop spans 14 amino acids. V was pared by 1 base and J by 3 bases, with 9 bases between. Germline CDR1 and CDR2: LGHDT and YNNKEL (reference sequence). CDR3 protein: CASSQAAAKETQYF. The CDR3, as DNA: TGTGCCAGCAGCCAAGCGGCAGCCAAAGAGACCCAGTACTTC.

The CDR3 DNA reads TGTGCCAGCAGCTTAGGGGGCCAAAATGAAAAACTGTTTTTT. Protein sequence: CASSLGGQNEKLFF. The chain is built from TRBV5-5 and TRBJ1-4, with 7 bases matching TRBD1. The V and J ends lost 2 bases and 5 bases, in that order; junction bases with no gene match: 3. The CDR3 covers 14 residues. Germline V CDR1 and CDR2: SGHKS, YYEKEE (reference sequence).

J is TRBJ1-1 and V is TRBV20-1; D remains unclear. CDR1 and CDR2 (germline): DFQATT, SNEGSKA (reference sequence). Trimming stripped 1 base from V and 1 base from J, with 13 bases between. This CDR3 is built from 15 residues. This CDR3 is CSARGADTANTEAFF. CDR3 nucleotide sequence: TGCAGTGCTAGAGGGGCCGATACAGCGAACACTGAAGCTTTCTTT.

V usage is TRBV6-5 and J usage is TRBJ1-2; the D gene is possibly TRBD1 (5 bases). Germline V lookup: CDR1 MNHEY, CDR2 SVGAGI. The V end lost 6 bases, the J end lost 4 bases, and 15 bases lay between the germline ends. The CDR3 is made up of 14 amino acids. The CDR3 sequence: CASRPGTLTYGYTF. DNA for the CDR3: TGTGCCAGCAGGCCCGGGACTCTTACCTATGGCTACACCTTC.

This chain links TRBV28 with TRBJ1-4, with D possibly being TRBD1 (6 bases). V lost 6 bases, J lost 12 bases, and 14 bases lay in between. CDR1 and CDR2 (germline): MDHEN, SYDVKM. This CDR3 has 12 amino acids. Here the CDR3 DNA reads TGTGCCAGCAGGCTAATTGGGGGGCAACTGTTTTTT. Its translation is CASRLIGGQLFF.

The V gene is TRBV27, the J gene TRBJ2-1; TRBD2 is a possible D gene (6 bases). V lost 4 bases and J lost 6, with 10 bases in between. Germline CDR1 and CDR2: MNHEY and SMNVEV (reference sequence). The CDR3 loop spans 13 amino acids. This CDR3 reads CASSWQGLNEQFF. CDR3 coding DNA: TGTGCCAGCAGTTGGCAGGGACTCAATGAGCAGTTCTTC.

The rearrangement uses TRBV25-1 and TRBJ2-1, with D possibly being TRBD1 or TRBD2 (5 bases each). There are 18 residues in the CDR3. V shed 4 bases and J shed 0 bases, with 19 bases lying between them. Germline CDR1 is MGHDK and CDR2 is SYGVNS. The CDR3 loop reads CASSGWRAGKGSYNEQFF. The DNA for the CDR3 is TGTGCCAGCAGTGGCTGGCGGGCAGGGAAGGGCTCCTACAATGAGCAGTTCTTC.

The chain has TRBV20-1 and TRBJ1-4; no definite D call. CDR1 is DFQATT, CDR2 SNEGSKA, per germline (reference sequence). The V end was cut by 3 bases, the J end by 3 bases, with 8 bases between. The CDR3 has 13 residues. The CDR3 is CSARQQSNEKLFF. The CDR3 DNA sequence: TGCAGTGCTAGGCAGCAGTCTAATGAAAAACTGTTTTTT.

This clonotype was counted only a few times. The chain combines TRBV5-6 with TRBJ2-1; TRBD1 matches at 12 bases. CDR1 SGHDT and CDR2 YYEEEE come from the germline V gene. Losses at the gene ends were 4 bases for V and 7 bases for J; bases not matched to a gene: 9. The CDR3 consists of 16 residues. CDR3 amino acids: CASSEGGQGAWNEQFF. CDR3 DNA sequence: TGTGCCAGCAGCGAAGGGGGACAGGGGGCGTGGAATGAGCAGTTCTTC.

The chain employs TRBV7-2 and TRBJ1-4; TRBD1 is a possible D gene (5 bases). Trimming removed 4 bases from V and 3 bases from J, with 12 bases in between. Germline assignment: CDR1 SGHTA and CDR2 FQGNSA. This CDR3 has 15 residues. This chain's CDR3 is CASSSPGTPNEKLFF. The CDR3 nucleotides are TGTGCCAGCAGCTCCCCCGGGACCCCTAATGAAAAACTGTTTTTT.

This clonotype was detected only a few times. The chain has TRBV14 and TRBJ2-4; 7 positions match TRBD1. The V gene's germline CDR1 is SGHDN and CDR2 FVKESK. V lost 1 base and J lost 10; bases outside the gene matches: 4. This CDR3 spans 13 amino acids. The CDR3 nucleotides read TGTGCCAGCAGCCAAGCAAGACAGGGAATTCAGTACTTC. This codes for CASSQARQGIQYF.

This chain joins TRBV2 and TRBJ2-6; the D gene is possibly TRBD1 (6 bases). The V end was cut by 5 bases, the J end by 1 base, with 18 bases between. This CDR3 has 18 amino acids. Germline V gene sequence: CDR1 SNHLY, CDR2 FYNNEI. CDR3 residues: CASSLTGTLPSGANVLTF. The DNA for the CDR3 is TGTGCCAGCAGTCTCACCGGGACATTGCCGTCTGGGGCCAACGTCCTGACTTTC.

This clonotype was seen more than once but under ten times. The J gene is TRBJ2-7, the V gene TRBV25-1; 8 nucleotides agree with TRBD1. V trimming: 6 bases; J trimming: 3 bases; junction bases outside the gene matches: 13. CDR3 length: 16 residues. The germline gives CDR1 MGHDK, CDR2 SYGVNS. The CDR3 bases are TGTGCCAGCAGCCCTCAGGGGGCAGGAAGAGGCTACGAGCAGTACTTC. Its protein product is CASSPQGAGRGYEQYF.

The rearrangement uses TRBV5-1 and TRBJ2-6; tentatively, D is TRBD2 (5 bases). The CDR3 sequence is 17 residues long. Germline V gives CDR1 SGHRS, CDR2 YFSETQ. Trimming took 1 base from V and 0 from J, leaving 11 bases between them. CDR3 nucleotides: TGCGCCAGCAGCTTGATGGTGGGGAGCTCTGGGGCCAACGTCCTGACTTTC. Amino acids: CASSLMVGSSGANVLTF.